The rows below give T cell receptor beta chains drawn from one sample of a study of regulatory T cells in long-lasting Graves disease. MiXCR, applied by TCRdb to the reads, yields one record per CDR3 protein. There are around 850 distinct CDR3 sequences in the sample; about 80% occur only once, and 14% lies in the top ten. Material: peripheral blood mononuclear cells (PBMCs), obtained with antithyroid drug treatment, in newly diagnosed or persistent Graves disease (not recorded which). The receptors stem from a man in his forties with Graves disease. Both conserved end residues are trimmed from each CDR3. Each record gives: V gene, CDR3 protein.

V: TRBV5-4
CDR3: ASSSLAGVPSNEQF

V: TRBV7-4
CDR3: ASSLLSDRLLAGGPASYEQY

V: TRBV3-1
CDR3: ASSQDPGLAGIRSAQY

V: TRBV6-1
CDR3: ASQINIYNEQF

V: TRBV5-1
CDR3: ASSTGQDRTDTQY

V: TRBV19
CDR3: ASSASSGHFTKYEQY

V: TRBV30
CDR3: AWSLDPRSGGQY

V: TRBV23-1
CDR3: ASSKGGAEAF

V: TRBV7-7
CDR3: ASSQGDRQTQY

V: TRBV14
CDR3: ASSQLPGQKSFSYGYT

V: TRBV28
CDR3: ASKLAGGTGELF

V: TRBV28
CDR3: ASTSGETQY

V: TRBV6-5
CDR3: ASRSSGGSYNEQF

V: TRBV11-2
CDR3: ASSLPTGASEAF

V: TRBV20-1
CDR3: SALTSLSTDTQY

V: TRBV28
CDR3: ASGHLGIEQF

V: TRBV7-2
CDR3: ASSLASQNNEQF

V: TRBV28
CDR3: ASSFVGGGFNEQF

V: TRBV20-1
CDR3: SALGGEQF

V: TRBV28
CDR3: ASSLEGLMNTEAF

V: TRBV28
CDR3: ASSRLGGANSYEQY

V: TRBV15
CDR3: ATKRGGGEVYEQY

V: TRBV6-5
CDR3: ASSLQQGAGYTGELF

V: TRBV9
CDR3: ASSVAGGRGYT

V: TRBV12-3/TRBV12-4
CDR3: ASSRGSATGELF

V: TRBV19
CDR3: ASSPTGTVNEKLF

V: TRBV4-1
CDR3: ASSRLTSGLGYEQY

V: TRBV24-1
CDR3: ATSDKTGGYNEQF

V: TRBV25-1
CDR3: ASGGEGAYEQY

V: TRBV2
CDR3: ASSERRSGREQY

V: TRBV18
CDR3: ASSPVTRAGTEAF

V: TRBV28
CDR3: ASSSPGQGPEKLF

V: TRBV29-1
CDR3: SVGGSNQPQH

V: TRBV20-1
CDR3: SARDVGLLYNEQF

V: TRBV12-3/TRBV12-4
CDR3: ASKVTGLGDTDTQY

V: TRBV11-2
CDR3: ASSFRPGANVLT

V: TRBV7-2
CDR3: ASSGGTSGLSSTDTQY

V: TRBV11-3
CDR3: ASSLFWLGSSYEQY

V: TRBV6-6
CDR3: ASSPARTGKNEKLF

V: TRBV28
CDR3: ASSLSPSTGELF

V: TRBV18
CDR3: ASSPQSVSGKKEETQY

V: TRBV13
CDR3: ASSFRPFAGGPRETQY

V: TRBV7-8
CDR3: ASSLQGTETQY

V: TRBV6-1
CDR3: ASSATVNTEAF

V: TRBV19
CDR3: ASSGGSSNTGELF

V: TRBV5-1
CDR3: ASSGKGGEETQY

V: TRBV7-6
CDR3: ASSTPTGGGTDTQY

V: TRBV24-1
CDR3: ATSDAHGLAGDFDTQY